The 29 T cell receptor beta chains given below trace back to one sample, sequenced in a study of blood T cell repertoires in COVID-19. This table comes from immunoSEQ multiplex PCR, and its TCRdb copy is limited to in-frame clones, with some not included. The data contain around 120,000 clones, around 89% of them singletons. The sample consisted of peripheral blood. All receptors derive from a woman of 80 years or more with acute or convalescent COVID-19.

This clone was counted once. DNA of the CDR3: TGTGCCATCAGTGAAGCGTCCGATCAGCCCCAGCATTTT. Amino acids: CAISEASDQPQHF. The V call is TRBV10-3, the J call TRBJ1-5; unclear D gene. Germline V lookup: CDR1 ENHRY, CDR2 SYGVKD. This CDR3 is 13 amino acids long. V lost 3 bases and J lost 5, with 8 bases in between.

CDR3 residues: CATGTLTYNEQFF. DNA of the CDR3: TGTGCCACCGGGACTCTTACCTACAATGAGCAGTTCTTC. This chain links TRBV15 with TRBJ2-1; TRBD2 is a possible D gene (6 bases). The V end lost 8 bases, the J end lost 2 bases, and 10 bases lay between the germline ends. In germline, CDR1 is LNHNV, CDR2 YYDKDF (reference sequence). This CDR3 comprises 13 residues.

This chain links TRBV27 with TRBJ1-4; D might be TRBD1 (6 bases). Germline V gene lookup returns CDR1 MNHEY and CDR2 SMNVEV (reference sequence). CDR3 length equals 15 residues. V lost 6 bases and J 3 bases, leaving 14 bases between the germline ends. The CDR3 DNA reads as TGTGCCAGCAGCCGGAGGTGGGGGCCTAATGAAAAACTGTTTTTT. This translates into CASSRRWGPNEKLFF.

The rearrangement joins TRBV29-1 to TRBJ2-7; D may be TRBD1 (6 bases). Germline V CDR1 and CDR2: SQVTM, ANQGSEA. This CDR3 comprises 12 residues. Deletions cut 3 bases from V and 5 bases from J, with 11 bases between. The CDR3 DNA reads TGCAGCGTTGATGGGGGCGTCAACGAGCAGTACTTC. Its protein product is CSVDGGVNEQYF.

This rearrangement joins TRBV3-1 (or the pseudogene TRBV3-2) to TRBJ1-2; D is perhaps TRBD1 (6 bases). This CDR3 spans 14 amino acids. Deletions cut 4 bases from V and 6 bases from J, with 15 bases between. CDR1 LGHDT and CDR2 YNNKEL come from the germline V gene (reference sequence). Here the CDR3 reads CASSRSQGLHGYTF. CDR3 DNA: TGTGCCAGCAGCCGATCACAGGGATTACATGGCTACACCTTC.

This clone was seen only a few times. The rearrangement uses TRBV10-1 and TRBJ1-3; D not resolved. From germline, CDR1 is WNHNN and CDR2 SYGVQD (reference sequence). V dropped 11 bases and J dropped 0 bases, with 14 bases sitting between them. This CDR3 spans 14 amino acids. The CDR3 is CAAEGGSSGNTIYF. CDR3 nucleotide sequence: TGCGCCGCGGAGGGAGGGAGCTCTGGAAACACCATATATTTT.

This clone has just one count. V usage is TRBV27 and J usage is TRBJ1-1; D is possibly TRBD1 (5 bases). Trimming stripped 2 bases from V and 4 bases from J, with 14 bases between. Germline assignment: CDR1 MNHEY and CDR2 SMNVEV (reference sequence). The CDR3 sequence is 15 residues long. CDR3 protein: CASSLGAPRATEAFF. DNA of the CDR3: TGTGCCAGCAGTTTAGGGGCCCCCCGGGCCACTGAAGCTTTCTTT.

The chain joins TRBV19 to TRBJ2-1; 12 bases align to TRBD2. Per germline, CDR1 LNHDA and CDR2 SQIVND (reference sequence). V was clipped by 4 bases and J by 4 bases; unmatched bases: 2. The CDR3 is 15 amino acids. The DNA for the CDR3 is TGTGCCAGTAGTACCGGGACTAGCGGGTACAATGAGCAGTTCTTC. Encoded protein: CASSTGTSGYNEQFF.

The genes are TRBV9 and TRBJ1-6; the match to TRBD1 covers 7 bases. Germline V gives CDR1 SGDLS, CDR2 YYNGEE. Trimming took 0 bases from V and 5 from J; bases not matched to a gene: 2. The CDR3 totals 15 residues. Here the CDR3 DNA reads TGTGCCAGCAGCGTAGCAGGGACAGATAATTCACCCCTCCACTTT. Its translation is CASSVAGTDNSPLHF.

The chain uses TRBV30 and TRBJ2-7; the match to TRBD2 covers 9 bases. The V and J ends lost 6 bases and 0 bases, in that order; junction bases with no gene match: 15. Germline lookup yields CDR1 GTSNPN and CDR2 SVGIG (reference sequence). This CDR3 comprises 17 residues. The CDR3 sequence: CACNAYFKRGVSYEQYF. For the CDR3, the DNA is TGTGCCTGCAACGCGTATTTCAAGCGGGGGGTCTCCTACGAGCAGTACTTC.

This chain connects TRBV30 to TRBJ1-4, with D uncertain. Trimming took off 2 bases at V and 8 bases at J, with 12 bases between the two ends. Germline V gene data show CDR1 as GTSNPN and CDR2 as SVGIG (reference sequence). The CDR3 covers 13 residues. Here the CDR3 reads CAWSWTTGEKLFF. CDR3 bases: TGTGCCTGGAGTTGGACCACGGGAGAAAAACTGTTTTTT.

DNA of the CDR3: TGTGCCAGCAGCCAGACTCTCGGTCGAAGCTCCTACAATGAGCAGTTCTTC. It is translated as CASSQTLGRSSYNEQFF. The chain has TRBV7-2 and TRBJ2-1; D gene ambiguous. Germline V gives CDR1 SGHTA, CDR2 FQGNSA. The CDR3 runs 17 residues. Deletions cut 5 bases from V and 0 bases from J, with 17 bases between.

The rearrangement links TRBV28 to TRBJ1-6, with 7 bases fitting TRBD1. The junction had 15 bases not matched to a gene; V was cut back by 8 bases and J by 8 bases. The CDR3 runs 16 residues. Looked up from germline, CDR1 is MDHEN and CDR2 is SYDVKM. The CDR3 here is CASHYGAGTDYSPLHF. CDR3 DNA: TGTGCCAGCCATTACGGGGCCGGGACAGATTATTCACCCCTCCACTTT.

The genes are TRBV19 and TRBJ2-3; TRBD2 matches at 7 bases. Germline lookup yields CDR1 LNHDA and CDR2 SQIVND (reference sequence). The trim removed 7 bases at V and 1 base at J, leaving 5 bases unmatched. This CDR3 is 14 amino acids long. CDR3 DNA sequence: TGTGCCAGTACAAAGCGGGGAGGCACAGATACGCAGTATTTT. It translates to CASTKRGGTDTQYF.

The J gene is TRBJ2-5, the V gene TRBV5-8; 7 bases align to TRBD1. V was pared by 5 bases and J by 0 bases, with 7 bases of the junction left unmatched. Germline lookup yields CDR1 SGHTS and CDR2 YDEGEE. The CDR3 loop spans 15 amino acids. The CDR3 nucleotides are TGTGCCAGCAGGACGGGACAGACACACCAAGAGACCCAGTACTTC. Protein: CASRTGQTHQETQYF.

The V and J genes are TRBV7-9 and TRBJ1-2; 8 bases are a match to TRBD1. This CDR3 spans 15 amino acids. Looked up from germline, CDR1 is SEHNR and CDR2 is FQNEAQ (reference sequence). Trimming at V came to 4 bases and at J to 4 bases, leaving 8 bases not matched to a gene. The CDR3 DNA reads TGTGCCAGCAGCTCACGGACAGGGAACTTCTATGGCTACACCTTC. Protein product: CASSSRTGNFYGYTF.

The V and J genes are TRBV7-8 and TRBJ2-1, with TRBD2 matching 11 bases. The CDR3 sequence is 16 residues long. The V gene end was trimmed by 0 bases and the J gene end by 4 bases; junction bases not matched to a gene: 2. CDR1 is SGHVS, CDR2 FQNEAQ, per germline. The DNA for the CDR3 is TGTGCCAGCAGCTTAGCAGGGACTAGCGGATACAATGAGCAGTTCTTC. It codes for CASSLAGTSGYNEQFF.

The rearrangement joins TRBV18 to TRBJ2-1; D possibly corresponds to TRBD1 (5 bases). Trimming removed 2 bases at V and 0 bases at J, with 14 bases between. Germline-derived CDR1 and CDR2 are KGHSH and LQKENI. The CDR3 has 17 residues. In nucleotides, the CDR3 is TGTGCCAGCTCACCATTCGAGGCAGGGCTCTCCTACAATGAGCAGTTCTTC. Its translation is CASSPFEAGLSYNEQFF.

This rearrangement joins TRBV15 to TRBJ1-2; possibly TRBD1 for D (6 bases). Trimming pared 0 bases from V and 8 bases from J, leaving 16 bases between. CDR1 is LNHNV and CDR2 is YYDKDF in the germline V gene (reference sequence). The CDR3 consists of 15 residues. The CDR3 sequence is CATSRDRQAGAGYTF. Written as DNA, the CDR3 is TGTGCCACCAGCAGAGATCGACAGGCGGGGGCCGGCTACACCTTC.

This clone appeared a few times. This chain connects TRBV28 to TRBJ2-7, with no clear D. Germline V gene lookup returns CDR1 MDHEN and CDR2 SYDVKM. The ends were cut back, 5 bases at V and 2 bases at J, with 13 bases in the middle. CDR3 length: 14 residues. This chain's CDR3 is CASSPYPDTYEQYF. The CDR3 DNA reads TGTGCCAGCAGTCCCTACCCCGATACCTACGAGCAGTACTTC. Based on the CDR3 plus reference TRBV28 and TRBJ2-7, the full variable domain is DVKVTQSSRYLVKRTGEKVFLECVQDMDHENMFWYRQDPGLGLRLIYFSYDVKMKEKGDIPEGYSVSREKKERFSLILESASTNQTSMYLCASSPYPDTYEQYFGPGTRLTVT.

The table lists this clone with a few counts. The V and J genes are TRBV20-1 and TRBJ2-5; 8 nucleotides line up with TRBD1. Germline CDR1 DFQATT, CDR2 SNEGSKA (reference sequence). Trimming at V came to 3 bases and at J to 4 bases, leaving 7 bases not matched to a gene. The CDR3 loop spans 14 amino acids. The CDR3 region is CSASFRQGRETQYF. CDR3 nucleotides: TGCAGTGCTAGTTTCCGACAGGGGCGAGAGACCCAGTACTTC.

The V call is TRBV12-1, the J call TRBJ2-5; the table's D call TRBD2 went unverified against the DNA. TRBV12-1 is annotated as a pseudogene. The CDR3 spans 16 residues. In nucleotides, the CDR3 is TGTGCCAGCAGCTTTACTAGCGGGGCTAATCAAGAGACCCAGTACTTC. It yields the protein CASSFTSGANQETQYF.

The J gene is TRBJ2-2, the V gene TRBV18, with 7 bases lining up with TRBD1. The germline V gene has CDR1 KGHSH and CDR2 LQKENI. The trim removed 6 bases at V and 4 bases at J, leaving 11 bases unmatched. The CDR3 consists of 16 residues. The CDR3 DNA is TGTGCCAGCTCGCGACTCCGGGACAGAGCCACCGGGGAGCTGTTTTTT. Translating it yields CASSRLRDRATGELFF.

J is TRBJ2-3 and V is TRBV7-2; 10 bases are shared with TRBD2. The V gene end was trimmed by 6 bases and the J gene end by 0 bases; junction bases not matched to a gene: 9. This CDR3 is 17 amino acids long. CDR1 SGHTA and CDR2 FQGNSA come from the germline V gene. DNA for the CDR3: TGTGCCAGCAGGCCCCCCGGAGCGGGGGGGAGCACAGATACGCAGTATTTT. Translation gives CASRPPGAGGSTDTQYF. The full variable domain, with the rest looked up from reference TRBV7-2 and TRBJ2-3, is GAGVSQSPSNKVTEKGKDVELRCDPISGHTALYWYRQSLGQGLEFLIYFQGNSAPDKSGLPSDRFSAERTGGSVSTLTIQRTQQEDSAVYLCASRPPGAGGSTDTQYFGPGTRLTVL.

The V and J genes are TRBV28 and TRBJ1-5; no definite D call. Trimming pared 6 bases from V and 2 bases from J, leaving 17 bases between. The CDR3 contains 16 residues. Germline-derived CDR1 and CDR2 are MDHEN and SYDVKM. CDR3 sequence: CASSAAGRGGNQPQHF. In nucleotides, the CDR3 is TGTGCCAGCAGCGCTGCAGGCCGCGGGGGCAATCAGCCCCAGCATTTT.

The chain employs TRBV5-1 and TRBJ2-3; D is unresolved. CDR1 and CDR2 (germline): SGHRS, YFSETQ. V was shortened by 1 base and J by 0 bases, with 9 bases between the two germline ends. The CDR3 has 15 amino acids. The CDR3 DNA sequence: TGCGCCAGCAGCTTGCTCGCGACTAGCACAGATACGCAGTATTTT. This translates into CASSLLATSTDTQYF. The full variable domain, in which reference TRBV5-1 and TRBJ2-3 provide the parts outside the CDR3, is KAGVTQTPRYLIKTRGQQVTLSCSPISGHRSVSWYQQTPGQGLQFLFEYFSETQRNKGNFPGRFSGRQFSNSRSEMNVSTLELGDSALYLCASSLLATSTDTQYFGPGTRLTVL.

The V call is TRBV7-9, the J call TRBJ1-6; perhaps TRBD1 as D (5 bases). This CDR3 comprises 18 residues. Germline CDR1 reads SEHNR; CDR2 reads FQNEAQ (reference sequence). Trimming cost V 4 bases and J 10 bases, with 26 bases left between them. The CDR3 DNA sequence: TGTGCCAGCAGCTCCAATAGCCCTACACGGGGGATAAGATCACCCCTCCACTTT. Its protein product is CASSSNSPTRGIRSPLHF.

The rearrangement joins TRBV18 to TRBJ1-2; D possibly corresponds to TRBD1 (6 bases). V lost 3 bases, J lost 7 bases, and 21 bases lay in between. Germline values: CDR1 KGHSH, CDR2 LQKENI. This CDR3 contains 16 residues. The CDR3 DNA reads as TGTGCCAGCTCACCGAACCGGGACACCAAGGACCCTGGCTACACCTTC. It specifies CASSPNRDTKDPGYTF.

The V gene is TRBV5-6, the J gene TRBJ2-3, with TRBD2 matching 10 bases. The junction had 7 bases not matched to a gene; V was cut back by 4 bases and J by 5 bases. CDR1 is SGHDT, CDR2 YYEEEE, per germline. The CDR3 consists of 15 residues. CDR3 nucleotides: TGTGCCAGCAGCCCCCGCCGGACTAGCGGAGATACGCAGTATTTT. Encoded protein: CASSPRRTSGDTQYF.